This TCR beta chain comes out of a study of blood T cells in healthy people across ages. Whole-study context: The template switching approach captured approximately one barcoded beta molecule for every two T cells.

A sample-barcoded 5' primer and a J-beta primer mix were used in a second PCR of about 6 to 11 cycles. Every molecule of cDNA carried a tag from a template-switch adaptor with 12 random nucleotides. TCRdb called the 5' RACE reads again in MiXCR, with one record for every CDR3 protein. This table holds roughly 1.7 million distinct CDR3 sequences, 30% to 40% found once. Trimming removed 5 bases at V and 5 bases at J, with 21 bases between. This CDR3 spans 16 amino acids. Germline lookup yields CDR1 SNHLY and CDR2 FYNNEI. This clonotype was counted ten times or more. Its antigen is unidentified. Study results and limitations: Age brought a roughly linear fall in TCR beta diversity measured per million T cells. Strong correlation linked observed beta diversity and percent naive T cells.

This TCR derives from a woman in her 30s in good health. This sequence joins TRBV2 and TRBJ2-5; D perhaps matches TRBD1 (5 bases). Material: blood. The CDR3 coding sequence is TGTGCCAGCAGTCCCCGGTACAGGAGAGACTTGGAGACCCAGTACTTC. This codes for CASSPRYRRDLETQYF.